This T cell receptor beta chain was captured by sequencing in a study of cytomegalovirus exposure and HLA in healthy donors. Turning to this clone: The antigen remains undetermined.

Study-level findings and limits: Under in vitro conditions, a few CMV-associated chains were confirmed as specific for CMV antigens. TCR beta sequences numbering around 15,000 were associated with HLA alleles at 0.05 false discovery rate in a later analysis.

60 Vbeta and 13 Jbeta primers were used in PCR. As handled by the study authors: A later analysis tallied some 80 million unique TCR beta chains, around 10 million of them shared. Profiling relied on immunoSEQ multiplex PCR, and the TCRdb table lists in-frame clones only, not all of them. V and J calls and clone size follow that table, whereas D and trimming were derived from the DNA. The sample lists some 130,000 clones, around 80% seen once, with roughly 6.8% in the top ten. Sequencing was carried out using PBMCs. The clonotype comes from a man aged 35 to 55 in good health and CMV-seropositive.

The CDR3 protein is CASSFRDISLSGANVLTF. CDR3 nucleotide sequence: TGTGCCAGCAGCTTCCGGGACATAAGTCTCTCTGGGGCCAACGTCCTGACTTTC. The chain is built from TRBV7-9 and TRBJ2-6; TRBD1 might be the D (6 bases). The germline V gene encodes CDR1 SEHNR and CDR2 FQNEAQ (reference sequence). This CDR3 spans 18 amino acids. V lost 3 bases to trimming and J lost 0 bases, with 15 bases between them.